A selection of T cell receptor beta chains follows, all from one sample in a study of T cell responses to AZD1222 COVID-19 vaccine. Profiling relied on immunoSEQ multiplex PCR, and the TCRdb table lists in-frame clones only, not all of them. The sample records fewer than 85,000 clones, around 89% being singletons. This sample comprised peripheral blood, obtained on day 0 of AZD1222 vaccination. The receptors originated from an adult in good health. Both conserved end residues are part of each CDR3.

16	TRBV11-2	TRBJ1-4	CASSLRTGAFNEKLFF
14	TRBV6-1	TRBJ2-2	CASSEDPRARELFF
15	TRBV28	TRBJ2-7	CASSLCRGDAYEQYF
15	TRBV6-5	TRBJ2-2	CASSFSGRAAGELFF
15	TRBV28	TRBJ1-4	CASSEDRGPREKLFF
15	TRBV7-7	TRBJ2-1	CASSPGQGAENEQFF
15	TRBV28	TRBJ2-1	CASGKLDRYYNEQFF
17	TRBV27	TRBJ1-4	CASSFHDRGRSNEKLFF
16	TRBV28	TRBJ2-7	CASSNGPDLMGNEQYF
12	TRBV12-3/TRBV12-4	TRBJ2-1	CASSLPRNEQFF
15	TRBV6-6	TRBJ2-1	CASSPGTGPYNEQFF
16	TRBV7-2	TRBJ1-2	CASSLEGDRILYGYTF
15	TRBV6-5	TRBJ2-7	CASSFDLQSSYEQYF
13	TRBV5-1	TRBJ2-2	CASSLGGTGELFF
17	TRBV7-9	TRBJ2-7	CASSYPPSTLRRYEQYF
12	TRBV19	TRBJ2-2	CASSRGTGELFF
14	TRBV13	TRBJ1-2	CASSSRDRLYGYTF
15	TRBV7-9	TRBJ1-1	CASTEASLMNTEAFF
15	TRBV4-1	TRBJ2-2	CASSQGLLNTGELFF
15	TRBV5-8	TRBJ2-1	CASSLEGTGYNEQFF
16	TRBV28	TRBJ2-2	CASSLSVLAITGELFF
15	TRBV4-1	TRBJ1-5	CASSQGLGLNQPQHF
15	TRBV25-1	TRBJ2-3	CASSESGPYTDTQYF
13	TRBV5-5	TRBJ2-1	CASSLGAISGQFF
17	TRBV7-3	TRBJ2-1	CASSLSGVAGSYNEQFF
11	TRBV5-4	TRBJ1-1	CASSLNTEAFF
14	TRBV4-1	TRBJ2-7	CASSQDRLGIEQYF
15	TRBV5-1	TRBJ1-5	CASSLDSISNQPQHF
12	TRBV6-5	TRBJ1-1	CASSYRKGYAFF
16	TRBV7-2	TRBJ1-1	CASSLGAVYSNTEAFF
16	TRBV4-2	TRBJ2-7	CASSQDGAGVPYEQYF
12	TRBV5-5	TRBJ2-7	CASSLDVSEQYF
13	TRBV27	TRBJ1-5	CASSIRSNQPQHF
14	TRBV3-1/TRBV3-2	TRBJ1-4	CASSQSASNEKLFF
14	TRBV5-4	TRBJ1-2	CASSLARREEGYTF
15	TRBV7-2	TRBJ1-5	CASSPQKLSNQPQHF
15	TRBV2	TRBJ1-6	CASIPGRSYNSPLHF
14	TRBV30	TRBJ2-7	CAWRGDRAENEQYF
14	TRBV27	TRBJ1-2	CASSSRQDNYGYTF
15	TRBV7-8	TRBJ2-1	CASSLSLAGYNEQFF
16	TRBV7-9	TRBJ2-2	CASSPQGDRPTGELFF
15	TRBV27	TRBJ2-3	CASSSPGQSTDTQYF
14	TRBV7-9	TRBJ1-1	CASTSTGANTEAFF
15	TRBV7-9	TRBJ2-2	CASTELAGEAGELFF
16	TRBV27	TRBJ2-1	CASSRRTSGKNNEQFF
15	TRBV19	TRBJ1-1	CASSERQLQNTEAFF
16	TRBV4-2	TRBJ2-3	CASSQERAGGPDTQYF
15	TRBV6-5	TRBJ1-2	CASTGMGVEGYGYTF